Following are 3 T cell receptor beta chains from one sample sequenced in a study of T-cell memory formation after mild COVID-19. One entry per CDR3 protein, called by TCRdb with MiXCR from the 5' RACE reads. The data contain 450,000 or so distinct CDR3 sequences, 15% to 20% of them singletons. Sample: PBMCs or a T cell subset sorted from them (not recorded which). Source of these receptors: an adult woman who had mild COVID-19 (a few samples of this study predate the infection). Cell type and time point are not known.

This chain connects TRBV7-9 to TRBJ1-1; the D is unclear. This CDR3 is 14 amino acids long. Looked up from germline, CDR1 is SEHNR and CDR2 is FQNEAQ (reference sequence). Trimming left V 5 bases short and J 1 base short, with 11 bases between. This CDR3 is CASSPGPGNTEAFF. CDR3 nucleotide sequence: TGTGCCAGCAGCCCGGGCCCCGGGAACACTGAAGCTTTCTTT.

This clonotype was found a few times. This rearrangement joins TRBV5-1 to TRBJ2-1, with a tentative D call TRBD2 (5 bases). There are 17 residues in the CDR3. Germline CDR1 and CDR2: SGHRS and YFSETQ. V lost 3 bases and J lost 6, with 22 bases in between. The CDR3 DNA follows: TGCGCCAGCAGCTCGACACCACCGGACTCCTGGGCCAATGAGCAGTTCTTC. Protein sequence: CASSSTPPDSWANEQFF.

This clonotype was seen only a few times. The chain recombines TRBV24-1 with TRBJ1-5, with D unresolved. V gave up 2 bases and J gave up 1 base, with 11 bases separating them. The CDR3 runs to 16 residues. Germline CDR1 and CDR2: KGHDR and SFDVKD. The CDR3 region is CATSDSELASNQPQHF. CDR3 DNA: TGTGCCACCAGTGATTCCGAACTGGCCAGCAATCAGCCCCAGCATTTT.